A single sample gave rise to the 10 T cell receptor beta chains below, sequenced in a study of cytomegalovirus exposure and HLA in healthy donors. TCRdb's copy holds only in-frame clones and misses some; the assay was immunoSEQ multiplex PCR. This sample carries some 110,000 clones, around 88% of them seen once, and the ten largest clones take 1.5% to 2%. The sample was PBMCs. These receptors all come from a man younger than 35 in good health and CMV-seronegative.

V and J are TRBV18 and TRBJ1-6, with TRBD1 matching over 8 bases. The germline V gene encodes CDR1 KGHSH and CDR2 LQKENI. Unmatched junction bases numbered 6, after V lost 4 bases and J lost 10 bases. This CDR3 spans 14 amino acids. CDR3 nucleotides: TGTGCCAGCTCACAACAGGGGGTAGACTCACCCCTCCACTTT. Translated, it gives CASSQQGVDSPLHF.

This clone was seen just once. This rearrangement joins TRBV7-9 to TRBJ2-7; a weak D match, TRBD2 (6 bases). There are 15 residues in the CDR3. The germline gives CDR1 SEHNR, CDR2 FQNEAQ (reference sequence). Between the trimmed V and J ends, which lost 5 bases and 3 bases, there was a span of 17 bases. In DNA form, the CDR3 reads TGTGCCAGCAGCCTCCCCACCATGCGGGGCTACGAGCAGTACTTC. This gives the protein CASSLPTMRGYEQYF. Full variable domain (rest looked up from reference TRBV7-9 and TRBJ2-7): DTGVSQNPRHKITKRGQNVTFRCDPISEHNRLYWYRQTLGQGPEFLTYFQNEAQLEKSRLLSDRFSAERPKGSFSTLEIQRTEQGDSAMYLCASSLPTMRGYEQYFGPGTRLTVT.

V gene TRBV4-2 combines with J gene TRBJ2-1; 10 bases line up with TRBD1. The trim removed 2 bases at V and 7 bases at J, leaving 11 bases unmatched. The germline CDR1 and CDR2 sequences are LGHNA and YNFKEQ. The CDR3 sequence is 17 residues long. The CDR3 nucleotides are TGTGCCAGCAGCCAATTCGGCCCGGGACAGGGGATGAATGAGCAGTTCTTC. Amino acid sequence: CASSQFGPGQGMNEQFF.

There are a few counts of this clone. This chain uses TRBV6-1 with TRBJ1-2; maybe TRBD1 (5 bases). The germline gives CDR1 MNHNS, CDR2 SASEGT. This CDR3 spans 16 amino acids. V lost 1 base and J 7 bases, leaving 19 bases between the germline ends. Written as DNA, the CDR3 is TGTGCCAGCAGTGAAGGAGGGAGGGGCGCGGGAAGTGGCTACACCTTC. This encodes CASSEGGRGAGSGYTF.

This chain connects TRBV19 to TRBJ1-1; D perhaps matches TRBD1 (6 bases). The CDR3 contains 14 residues. V dropped 6 bases and J dropped 4 bases, with 15 bases sitting between them. Germline V gene sequence: CDR1 LNHDA, CDR2 SQIVND (reference sequence). This CDR3 reads CASSLRQAITEAFF. Here the CDR3 DNA reads TGTGCCAGTAGCCTAAGACAGGCGATCACTGAAGCTTTCTTT.

This chain connects TRBV11-2 to TRBJ1-4, with 7 bases lining up with TRBD1. The CDR3 has 17 amino acids. Germline CDR1 SGHAT, CDR2 FQNNGV. V lost 1 base and J lost 0; bases outside the gene matches: 5. CDR3: CASSLGDSLATNEKLFF. The DNA for the CDR3 is TGTGCCAGCAGCTTAGGGGACAGCCTTGCAACTAATGAAAAACTGTTTTTT.

The V and J genes are TRBV5-1 and TRBJ2-5, with D maybe TRBD2 (6 bases). Deletions cut 2 bases from V and 3 bases from J, with 14 bases between. Germline CDR1 is SGHRS and CDR2 is YFSETQ. The CDR3 totals 15 residues. The CDR3 is CASSFGRGYEETQYF. CDR3 nucleotides: TGCGCCAGCAGCTTCGGGCGGGGATATGAAGAGACCCAGTACTTC.

This chain connects TRBV28 to TRBJ2-4; D is unresolved. Germline CDR1 MDHEN, CDR2 SYDVKM. V gave up 5 bases and J gave up 6 bases, with 11 bases separating them. CDR3 length: 13 residues. As DNA, the CDR3 is TGTGCCAGCAGTCAGCCCGGCGGAAACATTCAGTACTTC. This sequence encodes CASSQPGGNIQYF.

The genes are TRBV7-9 and TRBJ1-1; D remains ambiguous. The CDR3 is made up of 12 amino acids. The V gene's germline CDR1 is SEHNR and CDR2 FQNEAQ (reference sequence). Written as DNA, the CDR3 is TGTGCAGAACACGGGAGAGACACTGAAGCTTTCTTT. Amino acid sequence: CAEHGRDTEAFF.

The genes are TRBV19 and TRBJ1-5, with 8 bases that match TRBD1. V was pared by 3 bases and J by 7 bases, with 11 bases of the junction left unmatched. Germline V gene sequence: CDR1 LNHDA, CDR2 SQIVND (reference sequence). This CDR3 spans 16 amino acids. CDR3 sequence (DNA): TGTGCCAGTAGTATGGTTAAGCAGGGGGCTTGGCAGCCCCAGCATTTT. Translated: CASSMVKQGAWQPQHF.